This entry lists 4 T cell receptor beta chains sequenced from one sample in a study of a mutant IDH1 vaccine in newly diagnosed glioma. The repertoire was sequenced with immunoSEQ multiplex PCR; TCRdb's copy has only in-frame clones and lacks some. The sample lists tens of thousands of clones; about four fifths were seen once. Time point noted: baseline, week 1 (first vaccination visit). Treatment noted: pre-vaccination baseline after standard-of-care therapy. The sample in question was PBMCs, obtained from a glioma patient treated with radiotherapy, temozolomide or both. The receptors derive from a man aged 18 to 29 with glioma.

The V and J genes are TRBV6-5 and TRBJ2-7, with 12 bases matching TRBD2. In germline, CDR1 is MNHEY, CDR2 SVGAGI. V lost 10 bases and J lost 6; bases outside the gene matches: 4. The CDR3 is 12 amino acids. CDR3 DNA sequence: TGTGCCATCCTGGGACTAGCGGGCGAGCAGTACTTC. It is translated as CAILGLAGEQYF.

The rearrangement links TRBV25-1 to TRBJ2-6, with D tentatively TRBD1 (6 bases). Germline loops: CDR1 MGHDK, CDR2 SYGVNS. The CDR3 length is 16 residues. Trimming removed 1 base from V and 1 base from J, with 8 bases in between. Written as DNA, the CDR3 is TGTGCCAGCAGTGAATCAGGGGAATCTGGGGCCAACGTCCTGACTTTC. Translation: CASSESGESGANVLTF.

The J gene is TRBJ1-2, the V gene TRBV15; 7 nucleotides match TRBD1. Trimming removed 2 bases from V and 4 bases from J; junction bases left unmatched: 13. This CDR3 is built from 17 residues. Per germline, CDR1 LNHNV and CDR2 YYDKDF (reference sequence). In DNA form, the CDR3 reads TGTGCCACCAGCAGAAGCAGGGGGGACGGGAGAACCTATGGCTACACCTTC. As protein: CATSRSRGDGRTYGYTF.

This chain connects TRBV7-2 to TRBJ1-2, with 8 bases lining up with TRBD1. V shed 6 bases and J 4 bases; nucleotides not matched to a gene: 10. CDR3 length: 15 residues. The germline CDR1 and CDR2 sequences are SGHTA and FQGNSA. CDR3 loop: CASRPGTGSPYGYTF. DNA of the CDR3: TGTGCCAGCAGGCCCGGGACAGGATCTCCCTATGGCTACACCTTC.